These 17 T cell receptor beta chains were sequenced from one sample in a study of T-cell reconstitution after alpha-beta-depleted transplantation in children. Molecular barcoding with unique molecular identifiers was used for the TCRbeta library. TCRdb reanalysed the PCR reads using MiXCR and keeps one entry per CDR3 protein. The data show around 250,000 distinct CDR3 sequences, approximately 9.8% seen once. The source material was PBMCs from the stem cell graft donor, sampled from the stem cell graft. The receptor set was obtained from a human donor who donated a stem cell graft to a child with SCID.

The gene calls are TRBV5-1 and TRBJ2-3; D gene uncertain. Per the germline V gene, CDR1 is SGHRS and CDR2 is YFSETQ. The CDR3 extends over 14 amino acids. The V and J ends lost 6 bases and 0 bases respectively, with 11 bases between them. The CDR3 spells CASTGVASTDTQYF. The CDR3 DNA reads as TGCGCCAGCACCGGCGTAGCTAGCACAGATACGCAGTATTTT.

This clonotype has just a few counts. The chain combines TRBV11-2 with TRBJ2-7; 12 bases fit TRBD2. There are 16 residues in the CDR3. Germline CDR1 is SGHAT and CDR2 is FQNNGV. After removal of 5 bases from V and 0 bases from J, the junction contained 5 bases not matched to a gene. CDR3 nucleotides: TGTGCCAGCAGCAACGGACTAGCGGGGTTCTCCTACGAGCAGTACTTC. Protein: CASSNGLAGFSYEQYF.

This clonotype occurred a few times. The chain has TRBV28 and TRBJ2-3; D is perhaps TRBD1 or TRBD2 (5 bases each). The V end lost 5 bases, the J end lost 6 bases, and 15 bases lay between the germline ends. Per the germline V gene, CDR1 is MDHEN and CDR2 is SYDVKM. The CDR3 extends over 14 amino acids. CDR3 in DNA: TGTGCCAGCAGTATGCCCGGGACCGATGATACGCAGTATTTT. Protein: CASSMPGTDDTQYF.

The table lists this clonotype with many counts. This sequence joins TRBV12-3 or TRBV12-4 and TRBJ1-2, with 7 bases matching TRBD1. The CDR3 loop spans 15 amino acids. V trimming: 7 bases; J trimming: 4 bases; junction bases outside the gene matches: 12. The chain's CDR3 is CASIPDREGSYGYTF. CDR3 bases: TGTGCCAGCATTCCTGACAGGGAAGGGAGCTATGGCTACACCTTC.

The J gene is TRBJ1-1, the V gene TRBV12-3 or TRBV12-4, with D perhaps TRBD1 (5 bases). This CDR3 has 12 residues. Between the trimmed V and J ends, which lost 3 bases and 6 bases, there was a span of 8 bases. CDR3 region: CASSFWGAEAFF. CDR3 in DNA: TGTGCCAGCAGTTTTTGGGGGGCTGAAGCTTTCTTT.

This clonotype has only a few counts. V usage is TRBV9 and J usage is TRBJ2-1; no clear D. CDR1 is SGDLS and CDR2 is YYNGEE in the germline V gene. The CDR3 contains 15 residues. The V and J ends lost 1 base and 0 bases respectively, with 8 bases between them. As DNA, the CDR3 is TGTGCCAGCAGCGTAAACACTCCCTCCTACAATGAGCAGTTCTTC. Amino acids: CASSVNTPSYNEQFF. The complete variable domain, with remaining parts taken from reference TRBV9 and TRBJ2-1, reads DSGVTQTPKHLITATGQRVTLRCSPRSGDLSVYWYQQSLDQGLQFLIQYYNGEERAKGNILERFSAQQFPDLHSELNLSSLELGDSALYFCASSVNTPSYNEQFFGPGTRLTVL.

As regards this clonotype: This may be a read error, as it is one base from a much larger clone. The chain carries TRBV5-1 and TRBJ2-3; the D gene is possibly TRBD1 (6 bases). Germline loops: CDR1 SGHRS, CDR2 YFSETQ. This CDR3 region has 13 residues. V was cut by 8 bases and J by 7 bases, with 17 bases left in between. The CDR3 sequence is CASRTDGTYTQYF. The CDR3 DNA is TGCGCCAGTCGGACGGATGGGACATATACGCAGTATTTT.

The genes are TRBV11-2 and TRBJ2-1; no definite D call. V dropped 3 bases and J dropped 6 bases, with 12 bases sitting between them. This CDR3 contains 14 residues. Germline-derived CDR1 and CDR2 are SGHAT and FQNNGV. The CDR3 spells CASSFPPPVNEQFF. CDR3 sequence (DNA): TGTGCCAGCAGCTTTCCCCCACCGGTCAATGAGCAGTTCTTC.

This clonotype was seen a handful of times. The chain has TRBV20-1 and TRBJ2-1; the match to TRBD1 covers 9 bases. V gave up 6 bases and J gave up 5 bases; unmatched junction bases: 11. This CDR3 has 15 residues. Germline V gene sequence: CDR1 DFQATT, CDR2 SNEGSKA (reference sequence). The CDR3 DNA follows: TGCAGTGCAAAAGTCCGGGACAGGGCCCACAATGAGCAGTTCTTC. It encodes CSAKVRDRAHNEQFF.

This clonotype was counted many times. The V call is TRBV6-2 or TRBV6-3, the J call TRBJ2-2; D not resolved. The CDR3 has 14 residues. The V end lost 7 bases, the J end lost 2 bases, and 11 bases lay between the germline ends. The V gene's germline CDR1 is MNHEY and CDR2 SVGEGT. CDR3 coding DNA: TGTGCCAGCAAATTCGGACCCAACACCGGGGAGCTGTTTTTT. Its translation: CASKFGPNTGELFF.

This clonotype was counted only a few times. CDR3 region: CASSPRTGEQYF. The CDR3 DNA follows: TGTGCCAGCAGTCCAAGGACGGGCGAGCAGTACTTC. V and J are TRBV12-3 or TRBV12-4 and TRBJ2-7; D call uncertain. The V end was cut by 5 bases, the J end by 6 bases, with 11 bases between. CDR3 size: 12 residues.

This clonotype was detected a few times. The chain joins TRBV20-1 to TRBJ2-5, with 9 nucleotides matching TRBD2. There are 16 residues in the CDR3. The germline CDR1 and CDR2 sequences are DFQATT and SNEGSKA (reference sequence). V gave up 0 bases and J gave up 7 bases; unmatched junction bases: 12. The CDR3 sequence is CSARDGGGGRKGTQYF. CDR3 coding DNA: TGCAGTGCTAGAGACGGCGGGGGGGGAAGAAAGGGGACCCAGTACTTC.

This chain connects TRBV7-3 to TRBJ2-5; D gene unclear. The CDR3 loop spans 16 amino acids. Trimming pared 2 bases from V and 5 bases from J, leaving 18 bases between. Looked up from germline, CDR1 is SGHTA and CDR2 is FQGTGA. The CDR3: CASSLGSQRNRETQYF. CDR3 in DNA: TGTGCCAGCAGCTTAGGATCGCAGCGAAACCGGGAGACCCAGTACTTC. Full variable domain (remainder filled in from reference TRBV7-3 and TRBJ2-5): GAGVSQTPSNKVTEKGKYVELRCDPISGHTALYWYRQSLGQGPEFLIYFQGTGAADDSGLPNDRFFAVRPEGSVSTLKIQRTERGDSAVYLCASSLGSQRNRETQYFGPGTRLLVL.

In this sample, this clonotype turned up many times. The chain couples TRBV6-5 to TRBJ2-2; D assignment may be TRBD1 or TRBD2 (5 bases each). The germline CDR1 and CDR2 sequences are MNHEY and SVGAGI. Trimming removed 2 bases at V and 3 bases at J, with 13 bases between. This CDR3 comprises 16 residues. The CDR3 DNA follows: TGTGCCAGCAGTTACCTGGGGCGGGTCGACACCGGGGAGCTGTTTTTT. Protein sequence: CASSYLGRVDTGELFF.

The chain recombines TRBV12-3 or TRBV12-4 with TRBJ1-1, with a weak D call TRBD1 (6 bases). The germline V and J ends were trimmed by 7 bases and 1 base, with 13 bases remaining between them. The CDR3 has 14 amino acids. This CDR3 reads CASTSGGRNTEAFF. The CDR3 coding sequence is TGTGCCAGCACCTCGGGGGGCAGGAACACTGAAGCTTTCTTT.

The chain combines TRBV19 with TRBJ2-1; tentatively, D is TRBD1 (6 bases). V was pared by 0 bases and J by 2 bases, with 8 bases between. Germline values: CDR1 LNHDA, CDR2 SQIVND (reference sequence). The CDR3 runs to 15 residues. CDR3: CASSIDGGPYNEQFF. The CDR3 DNA follows: TGTGCCAGTAGTATAGATGGGGGCCCCTACAATGAGCAGTTCTTC. The complete variable domain, with remaining parts taken from reference TRBV19 and TRBJ2-1, reads DGGITQSPKYLFRKEGQNVTLSCEQNLNHDAMYWYRQDPGQGLRLIYYSQIVNDFQKGDIAEGYSVSREKKESFPLTVTSAQKNPTAFYLCASSIDGGPYNEQFFGPGTRLTVL.

This clonotype was seen a handful of times. The genes are TRBV5-1 and TRBJ2-1; D gene uncertain. This CDR3 region has 13 residues. Germline CDR1 SGHRS, CDR2 YFSETQ. The V end was cut by 0 bases, the J end by 4 bases, with 5 bases between. The CDR3 coding sequence is TGCGCCAGCAGCTTGGAGGATTACAATGAGCAGTTCTTC. Its protein is CASSLEDYNEQFF.